This T cell receptor beta chain was identified during a study of CD4+ T cells in melanoma. Broader study findings: Diverse differentiation states were reported for melanoma neoantigen-specific CD4+ T cells. A reported correlation linked neoantigen-specific CD4+ T cells to CD8+, macrophage and B cell function.

The V gene end was trimmed by 4 bases and the J gene end by 3 bases; junction bases not matched to a gene: 6. CDR1 SGHRS and CDR2 YFSETQ come from the germline V gene. The CDR3 has 15 residues. Data came from immunoSEQ multiplex PCR; TCRdb stores just in-frame clones and leaves some out. The top ten hold around 10% of the sample, which has roughly 10,000 clones, approximately 71% seen once. Worth noting for this clone: What it binds is not known.

The J gene is TRBJ2-2, the V gene TRBV5-1; 7 bases agree with TRBD1. The sequenced material came from cells from a culture (not recorded whether cultured in vitro). The clonotype comes from a human donor with melanoma. The CDR3 DNA is TGCGCCAGCAGCACAAGGACAGGATACACCGGGGAGCTGTTTTTT. This sequence encodes CASSTRTGYTGELFF. The full variable domain, its missing parts supplied by reference TRBV5-1 and TRBJ2-2, is KAGVTQTPRYLIKTRGQQVTLSCSPISGHRSVSWYQQTPGQGLQFLFEYFSETQRNKGNFPGRFSGRQFSNSRSEMNVSTLELGDSALYLCASSTRTGYTGELFFGEGSRLTVL.